This section outlines one TCR beta chain sequence together with its context. Its binding antigen is unknown. The sample holds no much larger clone one base away, and base qualities are not on file. The CDR3 regions of human TCRbeta chains were subjected to immunosequencing. The study's own analysis went as follows. TCRs in the repertoires were compared against a reference library of SARS-CoV-2-specific TCRs that had been generated with the MIRA antigen-specificity platform. Breadth was defined as the fraction of unique TCRs that were SARS-CoV-2-associated. Depth was defined as the fraction of total T cells that were SARS-CoV-2-associated. Each spike-specific TCR was assigned to its reactive spike region and to a CD4 or CD8 class using the MIRA data. Log10-transformed breadth and depth values were compared by one-way ANOVA with Sidak's multiple comparisons tests. TCRdb took over this immuneACCESS table, retaining in-frame rearrangements with V and J assigned. Such tables are incomplete; in checked studies, under half of the missing clones stem from an unresolved V gene, and the remainder is unexplained. V, J and clone size are those of that table, while D and trimming were read from the DNA. This sample lists around 150,000 clones; approximately 91% were detected once. The ten largest clones capture 1.5% to 2.5% of the sample.

The data were taken from a study of T cell responses to AZD1222 COVID-19 vaccine (dated by TCRdb to about 2021). With respect to the entire study: A total of approximately 250 trial participants underwent TCR sequencing, of whom approximately 200 had received two doses of AZD1222 and some 25 had received two doses of the MenACWY control vaccine. Trial participants were enrolled by age into subgroups of 18-55, 56-69 and 70-plus years, and 148, 28 and 57 TCR-sequenced participants, respectively, were included in these subgroups. Summary of the overall study and its limitations: Reportedly, close to half of the unique spike-specific TCRs recognized epitopes lying outside the regions that are mutated in the B.1.351 and B.1.1.7 variants. CD4 TCRs associated with the vaccine covered the entire spike protein, and the dominant responses were in regions 160-218 and 743-854. The 56-69-year group was small, and its depth increase did not reach significance, likely because of low power. Participants were mostly white British, with more females than males. The authors suggested clonal diversity may have been underestimated. Because no day 14 peak-response samples were available, the repertoires could be characterized only after the peak T cell response. After two AZD1222 doses, spike-specific TCR breadth and depth were significantly higher than at day 0 and than in MenACWY recipients. Conclusions about previously exposed vaccinees were limited because only six AZD1222 recipients were SARS-CoV-2 seropositive at baseline.

Taken with the paper, the label for time point translates to: about 28 days (+/-7) after the second vaccine dose. AZD1222 recipients given second doses at about 4 weeks or at about 12 weeks were pooled, since spike-specific TCR depth and breadth were not found to differ between the two schedules. The vaccinee samples were drawn from two UK trials, COV001 and COV002, one of which was a single-blind randomized controlled phase 2/3 trial testing AZD1222 (ChAdOx1 nCoV-19) in healthy adults. For TCRbeta chain sequencing, PBMC samples were collected from trial participants at day 0 and at day 28 after the second dose. The CDR3 goes from the cysteine to the phenylalanine over 15 residues. Just CDR3 DNA is preserved here, 45 bases in frame from base 1. The junction shows trimming of 5 bases on V and 2 bases on J, and the gene matches do not reach 1 base of it. CDR1 is given as MGHRA and CDR2 as YSYEKL, both from the germline V gene.

The receptor comes from an adult who received the AZD1222 COVID-19 vaccine. The chain joins TRBV4-1 to TRBJ2-1, with TRBD2 identical over 12 junction bases. Sequenced here: peripheral blood, sampled 28 days after the second AZD1222 dose. The nucleotide sequence reads as follows: TGCGCCAGCAGCAGGACTAGCGGGGCCTACAATGAGCAGTTCTTC. Translated, it reads CASSRTSGAYNEQFF.